The source of this TCR delta chain is a study of gamma-delta T cells after stem cell transplantation. This CDR3 spans 22 amino acids. Germline CDR1 GEAIGNYY, CDR2 EKD. TCRdb redid the clone calls on the RT-PCR reads with CATT. Of 2,000 to 2,500 delta-chain clones listed, roughly 47% are singletons. Worth noting for this clone: The junction departs from the called germline gene at one end, perhaps through a read error.

The rearrangement links TRDV2 to TRDJ2; 9 bases agree with TRDD3. The clonotype was recovered from a human donor. It is not recorded whose cells these are; they may come from a transplant donor. Sample: gamma-delta T cells. DNA for the CDR3: TGTGCCTGTGACACCGTGAGAACTTTGGTACTGGGGGACTCGTCTGCGACAGCACACCTCTTCTTT. Its translation: CACDTVRTLVLGDSSATAHLFF.